This T cell receptor beta chain was captured by sequencing in a study of OX40 agonist ivuxolimab in advanced cancers. With 11 bases clipped from V and 2 bases from J, the junction kept 11 bases outside the gene matches. The CDR3 spans 15 residues. Germline-derived CDR1 and CDR2 are SGHTA and FQGNSA. Data came from immunoSEQ multiplex PCR; TCRdb stores just in-frame clones and leaves some out. The sample contains under 85,000 clones, 85% of which appear only once. The sample was CD4+ or CD8+ T cells sorted from blood, taken in a trial of the OX40 agonist ivuxolimab. The J gene is TRBJ2-2, the V gene TRBV7-2; TRBD2 aligns across 7 bases. The sequence derives from an adult with an advanced solid tumor such as melanoma, head and neck, liver or kidney cancer. CDR3 residues: CAVYRGRVNTGELFF. CDR3 nucleotides: TGTGCCGTCTACCGGGGGAGGGTTAACACCGGGGAGCTGTTTTTT.